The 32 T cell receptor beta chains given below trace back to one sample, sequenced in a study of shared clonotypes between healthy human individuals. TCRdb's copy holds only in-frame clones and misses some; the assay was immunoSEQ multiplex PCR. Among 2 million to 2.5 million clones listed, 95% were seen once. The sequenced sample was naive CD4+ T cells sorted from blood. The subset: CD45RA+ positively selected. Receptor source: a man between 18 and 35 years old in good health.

Here the CDR3 DNA reads TGTGCCAGCAGCGACATCCGGGCGGGAGTGGGAGATACGCAGTATTTT. Its protein is CASSDIRAGVGDTQYF. The rearrangement links TRBV7-9 to TRBJ2-3, with 7 bases fitting TRBD2. The V and J ends lost 5 bases and 5 bases, in that order; junction bases with no gene match: 13. Germline V CDR1 and CDR2: SEHNR, FQNEAQ (reference sequence). There are 16 residues in the CDR3.

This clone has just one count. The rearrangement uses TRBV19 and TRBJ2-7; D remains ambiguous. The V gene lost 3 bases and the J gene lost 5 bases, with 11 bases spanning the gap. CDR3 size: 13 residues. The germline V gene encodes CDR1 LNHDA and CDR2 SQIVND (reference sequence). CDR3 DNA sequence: TGTGCCAGTAGTATCGGCCTAGTCGACGAGCAGTACTTC. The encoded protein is CASSIGLVDEQYF. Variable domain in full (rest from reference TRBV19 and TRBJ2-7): DGGITQSPKYLFRKEGQNVTLSCEQNLNHDAMYWYRQDPGQGLRLIYYSQIVNDFQKGDIAEGYSVSREKKESFPLTVTSAQKNPTAFYLCASSIGLVDEQYFGPGTRLTVT.

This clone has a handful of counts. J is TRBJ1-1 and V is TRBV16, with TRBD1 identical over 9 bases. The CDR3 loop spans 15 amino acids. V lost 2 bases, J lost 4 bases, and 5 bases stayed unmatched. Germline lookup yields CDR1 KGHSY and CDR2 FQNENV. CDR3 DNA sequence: TGTGCCAGCAGCCAAGCACCGGGACAGGGCACTGAAGCTTTCTTT. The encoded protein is CASSQAPGQGTEAFF.

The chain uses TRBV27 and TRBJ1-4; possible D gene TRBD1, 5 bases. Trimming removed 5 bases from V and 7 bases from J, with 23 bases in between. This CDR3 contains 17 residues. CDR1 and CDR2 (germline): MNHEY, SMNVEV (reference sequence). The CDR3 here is CASSPTWGGRTGEKLFF. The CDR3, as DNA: TGTGCCAGCAGTCCAACATGGGGCGGGAGAACAGGTGAAAAACTGTTTTTT.

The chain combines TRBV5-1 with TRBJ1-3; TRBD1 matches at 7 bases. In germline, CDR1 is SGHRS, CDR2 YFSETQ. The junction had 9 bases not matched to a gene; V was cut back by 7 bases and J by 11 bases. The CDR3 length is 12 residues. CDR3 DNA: TGCGCCAGCTGGGACAGTGTCTCTGCCATATATTTT. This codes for CASWDSVSAIYF. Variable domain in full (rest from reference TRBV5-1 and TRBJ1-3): KAGVTQTPRYLIKTRGQQVTLSCSPISGHRSVSWYQQTPGQGLQFLFEYFSETQRNKGNFPGRFSGRQFSNSRSEMNVSTLELGDSALYLCASWDSVSAIYFGEGSWLTVV.

The CDR3: CASSEELAGSSEQFF. CDR3 nucleotide sequence: TGTGCCAGCAGTGAAGAGCTAGCGGGAAGCAGTGAGCAGTTCTTC. The chain is built from TRBV2 and TRBJ2-1, with 9 bases lining up with TRBD2. Germline CDR1 and CDR2: SNHLY and FYNNEI. The CDR3 covers 15 residues. The trim removed 1 base at V and 9 bases at J, leaving 7 bases unmatched.

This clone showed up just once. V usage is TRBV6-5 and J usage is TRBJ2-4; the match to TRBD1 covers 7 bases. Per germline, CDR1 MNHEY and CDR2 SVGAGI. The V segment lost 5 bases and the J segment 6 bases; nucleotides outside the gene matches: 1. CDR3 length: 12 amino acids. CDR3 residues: CASSGDRNIQYF. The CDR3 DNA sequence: TGTGCCAGCAGTGGGGACAGAAACATTCAGTACTTC.

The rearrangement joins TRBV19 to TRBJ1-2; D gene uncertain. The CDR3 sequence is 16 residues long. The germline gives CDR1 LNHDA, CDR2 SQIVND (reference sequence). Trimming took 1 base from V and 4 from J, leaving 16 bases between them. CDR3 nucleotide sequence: TGTGCCAGTAGTATAGGGAGAACAGCACAGATCTATGGCTACACCTTC. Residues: CASSIGRTAQIYGYTF.

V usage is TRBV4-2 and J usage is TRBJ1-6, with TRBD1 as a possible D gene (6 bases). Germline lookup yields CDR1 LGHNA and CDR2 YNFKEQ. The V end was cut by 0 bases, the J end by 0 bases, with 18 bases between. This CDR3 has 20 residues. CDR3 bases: TGTGCCAGCAGCCAAGAGGGGGCCCTAGGAAGGAGCTCCTATAATTCACCCCTCCACTTT. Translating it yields CASSQEGALGRSSYNSPLHF.

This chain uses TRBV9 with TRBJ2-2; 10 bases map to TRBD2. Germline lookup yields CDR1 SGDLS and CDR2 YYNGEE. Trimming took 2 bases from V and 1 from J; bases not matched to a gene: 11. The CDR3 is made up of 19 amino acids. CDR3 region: CASSVREGTSALNTGELFF. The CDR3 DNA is TGTGCCAGCAGCGTCAGAGAGGGGACTAGCGCCTTGAACACCGGGGAGCTGTTTTTT.

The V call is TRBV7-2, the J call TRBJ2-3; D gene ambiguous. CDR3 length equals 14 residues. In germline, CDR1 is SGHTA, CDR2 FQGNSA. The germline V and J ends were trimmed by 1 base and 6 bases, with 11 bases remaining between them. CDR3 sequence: CASSLGVDRDTQYF. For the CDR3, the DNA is TGTGCCAGCAGCTTAGGCGTTGATCGGGATACGCAGTATTTT.

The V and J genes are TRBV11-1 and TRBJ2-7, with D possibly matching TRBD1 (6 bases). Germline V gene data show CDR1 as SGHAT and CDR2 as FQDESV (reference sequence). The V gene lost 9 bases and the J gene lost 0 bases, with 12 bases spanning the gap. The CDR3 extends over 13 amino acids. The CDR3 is CASRDTSSYEQYF. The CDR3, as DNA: TGTGCCAGTCGGGACACCAGCTCCTACGAGCAGTACTTC.

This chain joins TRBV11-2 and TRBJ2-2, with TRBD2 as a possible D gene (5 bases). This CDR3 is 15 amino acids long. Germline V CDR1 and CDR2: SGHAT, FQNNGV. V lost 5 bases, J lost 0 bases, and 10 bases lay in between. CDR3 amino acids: CASSPGGSNTGELFF. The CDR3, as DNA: TGTGCCAGCAGCCCTGGCGGGTCGAACACCGGGGAGCTGTTTTTT.

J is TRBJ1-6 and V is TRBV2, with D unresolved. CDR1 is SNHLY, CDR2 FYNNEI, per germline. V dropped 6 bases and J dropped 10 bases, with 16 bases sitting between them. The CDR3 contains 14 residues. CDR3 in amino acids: CASRVTFDGSPLHF. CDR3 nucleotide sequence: TGTGCCAGCAGGGTCACCTTTGACGGATCACCCCTCCACTTT.

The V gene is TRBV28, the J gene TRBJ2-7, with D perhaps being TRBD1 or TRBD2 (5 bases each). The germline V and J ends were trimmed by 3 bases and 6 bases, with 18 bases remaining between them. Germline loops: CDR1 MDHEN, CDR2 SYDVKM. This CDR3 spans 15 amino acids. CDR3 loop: CASSLGEKGAGEQYF. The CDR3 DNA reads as TGTGCCAGCAGTTTGGGGGAAAAGGGCGCGGGCGAGCAGTACTTC.

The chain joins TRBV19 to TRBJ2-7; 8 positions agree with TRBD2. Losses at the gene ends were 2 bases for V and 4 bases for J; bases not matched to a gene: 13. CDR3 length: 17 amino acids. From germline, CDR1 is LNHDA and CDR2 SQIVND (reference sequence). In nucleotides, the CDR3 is TGTGCCAGTAGTATACCGGGACTAGTTGGACCCGAGTACGAGCAGTACTTC. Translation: CASSIPGLVGPEYEQYF.

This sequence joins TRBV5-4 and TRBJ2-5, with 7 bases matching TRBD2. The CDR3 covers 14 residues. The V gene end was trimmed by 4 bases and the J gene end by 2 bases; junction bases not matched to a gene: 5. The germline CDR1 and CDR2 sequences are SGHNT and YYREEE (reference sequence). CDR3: CASSPGGIQETQYF. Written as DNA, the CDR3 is TGTGCCAGCAGCCCCGGGGGGATACAAGAGACCCAGTACTTC.

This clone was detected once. CDR3 coding DNA: TGTGCCAGCACACCGGGACACTTTACCGGGGAGCTGTTTTTT. Its translation is CASTPGHFTGELFF. The gene calls are TRBV27 and TRBJ2-2; TRBD1 might be the D (6 bases). Trimming shortened V by 7 bases and J by 5 bases, and 14 bases separated the two germline ends. The CDR3 is made up of 14 amino acids. Germline V gene lookup returns CDR1 MNHEY and CDR2 SMNVEV (reference sequence).

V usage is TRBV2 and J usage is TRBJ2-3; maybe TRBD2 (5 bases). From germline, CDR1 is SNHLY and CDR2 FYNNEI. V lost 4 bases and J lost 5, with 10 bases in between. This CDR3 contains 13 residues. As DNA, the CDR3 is TGTGCCAGCAGTGGTCCTCGGGGAGATACGCAGTATTTT. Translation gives CASSGPRGDTQYF.

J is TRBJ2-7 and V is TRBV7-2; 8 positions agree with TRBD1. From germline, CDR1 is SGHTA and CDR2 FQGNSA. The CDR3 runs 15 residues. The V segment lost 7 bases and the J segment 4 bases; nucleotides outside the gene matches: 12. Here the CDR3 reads CASNPGQAGAYEQYF. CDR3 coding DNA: TGTGCCAGCAACCCGGGACAGGCTGGTGCTTACGAGCAGTACTTC.

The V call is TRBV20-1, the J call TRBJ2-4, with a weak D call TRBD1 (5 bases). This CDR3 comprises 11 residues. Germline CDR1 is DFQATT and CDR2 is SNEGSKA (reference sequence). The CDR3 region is CSLPQGNIQYF. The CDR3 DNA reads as TGCAGCTTGCCCCAGGGAAACATTCAGTACTTC.

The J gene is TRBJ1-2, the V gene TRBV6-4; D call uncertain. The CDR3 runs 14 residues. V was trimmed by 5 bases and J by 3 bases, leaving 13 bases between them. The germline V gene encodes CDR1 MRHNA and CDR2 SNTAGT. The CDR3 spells CASSSEGGDYGYTF. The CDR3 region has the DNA TGTGCCAGCAGTTCAGAGGGAGGTGACTATGGCTACACCTTC.

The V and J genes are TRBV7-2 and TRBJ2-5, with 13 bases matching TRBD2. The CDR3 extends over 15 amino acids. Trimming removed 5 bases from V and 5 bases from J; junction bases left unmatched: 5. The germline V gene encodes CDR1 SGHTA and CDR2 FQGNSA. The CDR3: CASSPGLAGVETQYF. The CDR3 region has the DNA TGTGCCAGCAGCCCTGGACTAGCGGGGGTTGAGACCCAGTACTTC.

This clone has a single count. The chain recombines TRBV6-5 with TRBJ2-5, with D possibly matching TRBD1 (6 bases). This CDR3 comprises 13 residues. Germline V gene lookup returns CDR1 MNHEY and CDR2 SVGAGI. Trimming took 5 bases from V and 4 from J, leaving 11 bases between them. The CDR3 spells CASSPRQAETQYF. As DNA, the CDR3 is TGTGCCAGCAGTCCACGACAGGCAGAGACCCAGTACTTC.

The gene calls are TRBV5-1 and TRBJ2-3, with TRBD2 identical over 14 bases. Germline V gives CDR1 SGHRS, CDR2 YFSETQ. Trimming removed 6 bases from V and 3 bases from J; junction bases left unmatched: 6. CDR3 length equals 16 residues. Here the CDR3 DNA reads TGCGCCAGCACCGGACTAGCGGGGGGTGTGACAGATACGCAGTATTTT. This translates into CASTGLAGGVTDTQYF.

CDR3 protein: CSAWEGKGEQYF. CDR3 coding DNA: TGCAGCGCCTGGGAGGGGAAGGGCGAGCAGTACTTC. The chain uses TRBV29-1 and TRBJ2-7; 7 positions match TRBD2. The V and J ends lost 7 bases and 6 bases, in that order; junction bases with no gene match: 9. Germline CDR1 and CDR2: SQVTM and ANQGSEA. The CDR3 is 12 amino acids.

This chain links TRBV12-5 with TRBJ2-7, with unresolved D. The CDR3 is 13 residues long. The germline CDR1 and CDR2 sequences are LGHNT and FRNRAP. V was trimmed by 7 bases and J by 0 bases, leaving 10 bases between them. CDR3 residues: CASVLPGSYEQYF. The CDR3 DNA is TGTGCTAGTGTCCTTCCGGGCTCCTACGAGCAGTACTTC.

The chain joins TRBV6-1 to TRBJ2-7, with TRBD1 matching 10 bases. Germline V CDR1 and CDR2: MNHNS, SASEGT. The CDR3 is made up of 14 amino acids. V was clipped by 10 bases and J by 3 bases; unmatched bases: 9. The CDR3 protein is CAIARDRGFYEQYF. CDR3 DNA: TGTGCCATAGCCCGGGACAGGGGATTCTACGAGCAGTACTTC.

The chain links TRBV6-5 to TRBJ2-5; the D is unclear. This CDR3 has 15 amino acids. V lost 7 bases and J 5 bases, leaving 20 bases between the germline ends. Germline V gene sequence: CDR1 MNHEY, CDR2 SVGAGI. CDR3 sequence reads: CASTHSRVQMETQYF. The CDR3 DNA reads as TGTGCCAGCACCCACTCCCGGGTCCAAATGGAGACCCAGTACTTC.

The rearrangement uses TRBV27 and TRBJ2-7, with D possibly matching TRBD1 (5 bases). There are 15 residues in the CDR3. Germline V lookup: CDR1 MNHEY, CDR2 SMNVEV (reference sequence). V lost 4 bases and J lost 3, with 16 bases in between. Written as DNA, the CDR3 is TGTGCCAGCAGTTCGCTAGGGGAAAAAAGCTACGAGCAGTACTTC. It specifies CASSSLGEKSYEQYF.

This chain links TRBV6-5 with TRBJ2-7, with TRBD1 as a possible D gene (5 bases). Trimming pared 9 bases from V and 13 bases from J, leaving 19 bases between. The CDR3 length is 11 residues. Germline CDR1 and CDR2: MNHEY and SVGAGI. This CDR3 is CASLYENRYYF. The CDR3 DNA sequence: TGTGCCAGTCTGTACGAAAACAGGTATTACTTC.

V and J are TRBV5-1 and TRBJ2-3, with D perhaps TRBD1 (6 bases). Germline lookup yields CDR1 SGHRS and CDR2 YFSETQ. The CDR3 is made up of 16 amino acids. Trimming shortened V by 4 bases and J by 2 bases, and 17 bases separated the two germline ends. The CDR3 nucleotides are TGCGCCAGCAGCAAGGCGACAGGTTCCTACACAGATACGCAGTATTTT. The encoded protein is CASSKATGSYTDTQYF.